These 13 T cell receptor beta chains share one sample of origin, sequenced in a study of early T cells in non-severe SARS-CoV-2 infection. TCRdb re-called the 5' RACE reads with MiXCR, one entry per CDR3 protein. Among 35,000 to 50,000 distinct CDR3 sequences listed, roughly 6% were seen once. The material was whole blood, obtained at baseline. These receptors all come from an adult who was a healthcare worker with PCR-confirmed SARS-CoV-2 infection or an uninfected control (not recorded which).

In this sample, this clonotype turned up a few times. The chain is built from TRBV19 and TRBJ2-7; D is undetermined. Per germline, CDR1 LNHDA and CDR2 SQIVND (reference sequence). The CDR3 covers 13 residues. V lost 2 bases to trimming and J lost 6 bases, with 11 bases between them. The CDR3 sequence is CASSILGFREQYF. The CDR3, as DNA: TGTGCCAGTAGTATATTGGGTTTCCGCGAGCAGTACTTC.

CDR3 amino acids: CSASGGLAGGSAADTQYF. The CDR3 nucleotides are TGCAGTGCTAGCGGAGGACTAGCGGGAGGAAGTGCAGCAGATACGCAGTATTTT. The chain has TRBV20-1 and TRBJ2-3; 14 bases line up with TRBD2. The CDR3 spans 18 residues. Germline V lookup: CDR1 DFQATT, CDR2 SNEGSKA (reference sequence). Germline trimming cut 3 bases from V and 4 bases from J; bases unmatched to any gene: 12.

The chain uses TRBV3-1 and TRBJ2-1; TRBD2 matches 7 bases. The J segment lost 6 bases and the V segment lost 1 base, leaving 12 bases of the junction unmatched. The CDR3 has 17 amino acids. CDR1 is LGHDT, CDR2 YNNKEL, per germline (reference sequence). This chain's CDR3 is CASSQVMGRGVLNEQFF. For the CDR3, the DNA is TGTGCCAGCAGCCAAGTAATGGGTCGGGGGGTCCTCAATGAGCAGTTCTTC.

A remark on this clonotype: A much larger clone differs from this one at a single base, so this may be a read error. The rearrangement joins TRBV7-6 to TRBJ2-1, with 7 bases that match TRBD2. The germline V gene encodes CDR1 SGHVS and CDR2 FNYEAQ. This CDR3 is 15 amino acids long. The CDR3, as DNA: TGTGTCAGCAGCTTCGGGACTACCTCTTACAATGAGCAGTTCTTC. It encodes CVSSFGTTSYNEQFF. Complete variable domain (other parts from reference TRBV7-6 and TRBJ2-1): GAGVSQSPRYKVTKRGQDVALRCDPISGHVSLYWYRQALGQGPEFLTYFNYEAQQDKSGLPNDRFSAERPEGSISTLTIQRTEQRDSAMYRCVSSFGTTSYNEQFFGPGTRLTVL.

There are a few counts of this clonotype. V and J are TRBV30 and TRBJ1-2, with D tentatively TRBD1 (6 bases). The V and J ends lost 1 base and 4 bases respectively, with 19 bases between them. Per the germline V gene, CDR1 is GTSNPN and CDR2 is SVGIG (reference sequence). This CDR3 contains 16 residues. CDR3 amino acids: CAWSDSKRQGSYGYTF. The CDR3, as DNA: TGTGCCTGGAGTGACTCTAAGAGGCAGGGGAGCTATGGCTACACCTTC.

This clonotype was seen repeatedly, ten times or more. In nucleotides, the CDR3 is TGCGCCAGCAGCCAAGATCTAAGTAAGAGCGGGGGGCTCGGGACCCAGTACTTC. This codes for CASSQDLSKSGGLGTQYF. The chain joins TRBV4-3 to TRBJ2-5, with 9 positions matching TRBD2. After removal of 0 bases from V and 7 bases from J, the junction contained 15 bases not matched to a gene. The V gene's germline CDR1 is LGHNA and CDR2 YSLEER. The CDR3 totals 18 residues.

This clonotype appeared many times. The chain links TRBV12-5 to TRBJ1-1; no definite D call. Germline values: CDR1 LGHNT, CDR2 FRNRAP. The V and J ends lost 2 bases and 5 bases respectively, with 12 bases between them. The CDR3 consists of 14 residues. The DNA of the CDR3 is TGTGCTAGTGGTTTGATCGGGGTAGGGACTGAAGCTTTCTTT. This gives the protein CASGLIGVGTEAFF.

Concerning this clonotype: This may be a read error: a much more frequent sequence differs by one nucleotide. This chain links TRBV7-2 with TRBJ2-3, with D perhaps matching TRBD1 or TRBD2 (6 bases each). V was pared by 1 base and J by 4 bases, with 15 bases between. The germline V gene has CDR1 SGHTA and CDR2 FQGNSA. The length of the CDR3 is 16 residues. CDR3 sequence reads: CASSLDAGDFADTQYF. The CDR3 DNA reads TGTGCCAGCAGCTTAGATGCAGGGGACTTCGCAGATACGCAGTATTTT.

There are many counts of this clonotype. CDR3 nucleotide sequence: TGTGCCAGCAGTTATCTTCCCGGGGAGCTGTTTTTT. Residues: CASSYLPGELFF. The genes are TRBV6-2 or TRBV6-3 and TRBJ2-2; no clear D gene. Germline lookup yields CDR1 MNHEY and CDR2 SVGEGT. V was cut by 3 bases and J by 6 bases, with 5 bases left in between. The CDR3 is made up of 12 amino acids.

This clonotype was counted many times. This sequence joins TRBV21-1 and TRBJ2-3; the table's D gene call, TRBD1, was not cross checked with the DNA. TRBV21-1 is listed as a pseudogene. The CDR3 runs 14 residues. In DNA form, the CDR3 reads TGTGCCAGCAGCAACGGGGGGAGCCCAGATACGCAGTATTTT. This translates into CASSNGGSPDTQYF.

This clonotype has at least ten counts. The chain uses TRBV12-3 or TRBV12-4 and TRBJ1-5; a possible D gene is TRBD1 (6 bases). The V end was cut by 5 bases, the J end by 7 bases, with 12 bases between. CDR3 size: 13 residues. The CDR3 sequence: CASSPTGFQPQHF. Here the CDR3 DNA reads TGTGCCAGCAGTCCTACAGGGTTCCAGCCCCAGCATTTT.

This clonotype came up many times. This chain uses TRBV19 with TRBJ1-2; a weak D match, TRBD1 (6 bases). Per germline, CDR1 LNHDA and CDR2 SQIVND (reference sequence). With 5 bases removed from V and 2 bases from J, the gap between germline ends came to 18 bases. The CDR3 is 16 amino acids. CDR3 amino acids: CASSPTPSTGNYGYTF. The CDR3 nucleotides read TGTGCCAGTAGTCCGACCCCCTCAACAGGGAACTATGGCTACACCTTC.

This clonotype was seen many times. The rearrangement joins TRBV20-1 to TRBJ1-2, with 7 positions matching TRBD1. The CDR3 has 13 amino acids. V shed 3 bases, J shed 5 bases, and the junction held 6 bases outside the gene matches. CDR1 DFQATT and CDR2 SNEGSKA come from the germline V gene (reference sequence). The CDR3 reads CSASSDRDYGYTF. The CDR3 coding sequence is TGCAGTGCTAGCTCAGACAGGGATTATGGCTACACCTTC.